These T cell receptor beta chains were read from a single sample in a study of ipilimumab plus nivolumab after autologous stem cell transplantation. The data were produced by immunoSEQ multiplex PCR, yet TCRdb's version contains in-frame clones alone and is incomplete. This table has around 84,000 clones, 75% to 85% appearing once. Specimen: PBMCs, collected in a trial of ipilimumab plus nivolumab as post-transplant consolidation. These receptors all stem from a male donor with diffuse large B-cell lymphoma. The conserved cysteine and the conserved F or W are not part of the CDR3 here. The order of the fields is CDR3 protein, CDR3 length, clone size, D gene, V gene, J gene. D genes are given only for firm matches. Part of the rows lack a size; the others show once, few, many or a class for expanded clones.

ASSEDRGNYGYT	12	-	TRBD1	TRBV7-2	TRBJ1-2
TPQANTEAF	9	-	-	TRBV6-5	TRBJ1-1
ASSASGTTSPETQY	14	-	TRBD2	TRBV6-1	TRBJ2-5
ASSPAHDRINEQY	13	many	-	TRBV5-1	TRBJ2-7
ASSLGRGLFNYGYT	14	-	TRBD1	TRBV5-1	TRBJ1-2
ASSPSWTTAAEQY	13	once	-	TRBV18	TRBJ2-7
ASSSQGGGPYEQY	13	-	-	TRBV6-5	TRBJ2-7
ASSWGGLTDTQY	12	-	-	TRBV11-2	TRBJ2-3
AWSTGQTAGNTIY	13	-	-	TRBV30	TRBJ1-3
AISDSRDGSYEQY	13	-	-	TRBV10-3	TRBJ2-7
ASSYNNGHDQETQY	14	-	-	TRBV6-5	TRBJ2-5
ASSRADSYTEAF	12	once	-	TRBV27	TRBJ1-1
ASSLGRGPAQPQH	13	-	-	TRBV7-2	TRBJ1-5
ASRGAGGMDYGYT	13	few	TRBD1	TRBV6-5	TRBJ1-2
ASEGTNYGYT	10	once	-	TRBV28	TRBJ1-2
ASSLGLASTDTQY	13	-	TRBD2	TRBV5-6	TRBJ2-3
ASTLPDSGNTIY	12	once	-	TRBV6-1	TRBJ1-3
ASSQTVVSGNTIY	13	-	-	TRBV5-6	TRBJ1-3
ASSFMTGNEQF	11	-	-	TRBV5-1	TRBJ2-1
ASSRGQGSAGELF	13	-	TRBD1	TRBV7-9	TRBJ2-2
ASSLAVATGNEQF	13	-	-	TRBV7-2	TRBJ2-1
ASSRAGQKNTEAF	13	-	-	TRBV4-2	TRBJ1-1
ASSELAGYNEQF	12	-	TRBD2	TRBV25-1	TRBJ2-1
ADRQGAGYEQY	11	-	TRBD1	TRBV2	TRBJ2-7
ASSPSGQAFNYGYT	14	-	-	TRBV9	TRBJ1-2
ASSVAGTGRQETQY	14	-	-	TRBV9	TRBJ2-5
ASSAMGLAGDTQY	13	-	TRBD2	TRBV9	TRBJ2-3
ASSLGGRSNSPLH	13	-	-	TRBV7-8	TRBJ1-6
ASSPETGSTGELF	13	once	TRBD1	TRBV2	TRBJ2-2
AKRPGNEYAGNTIY	14	-	-	TRBV21-1	TRBJ1-3
ASSLTGTSNEQF	12	-	-	TRBV7-9	TRBJ2-1
ASSHHKTSGPNNEQF	15	-	TRBD2	TRBV4-1	TRBJ2-1
ASSVGQGWNQPQH	13	-	TRBD1	TRBV9	TRBJ1-5
SVEADRGLVNYGYT	14	once	TRBD1	TRBV29-1	TRBJ1-2
ASGFRVGTTFNQPQH	15	few	-	TRBV12-5	TRBJ1-5
ASSPRDRNNSPLH	13	-	TRBD1	TRBV9	TRBJ1-6
ASSLGASGGYNEQF	14	-	TRBD2	TRBV5-1	TRBJ2-1
ASSFAGPGDTQY	12	few	-	TRBV7-3	TRBJ2-3
AISDRTGGDTQY	12	-	TRBD1	TRBV10-3	TRBJ2-3
ATSGGGALYEQY	12	-	TRBD2	TRBV15	TRBJ2-7
ASSLTLTGTEDYGYT	15	-	-	TRBV5-1	TRBJ1-2
ASSLFQGAIRMAYSNQPQH	19	-	TRBD1	TRBV28	TRBJ1-5
ASSVVTGTVYEQF	13	-	-	TRBV9	TRBJ2-1
ASSPQGTSGQETQY	14	-	TRBD2	TRBV4-2	TRBJ2-5
SAPLETQY	8	-	-	TRBV20-1	TRBJ2-5
SSWDRENYGYT	11	-	TRBD1	TRBV29-1	TRBJ1-2
ASSTERPGGGTDTQY	15	-	TRBD2	TRBV7-2	TRBJ2-3
ASSQVSGRVKSEQY	14	-	-	TRBV4-2	TRBJ2-7
ASSEEVGANTGELF	14	few	-	TRBV2	TRBJ2-2
ASSERALGKTEAF	13	-	-	TRBV6-1	TRBJ1-1
ASDRDASEAF	10	-	-	TRBV2	TRBJ1-1